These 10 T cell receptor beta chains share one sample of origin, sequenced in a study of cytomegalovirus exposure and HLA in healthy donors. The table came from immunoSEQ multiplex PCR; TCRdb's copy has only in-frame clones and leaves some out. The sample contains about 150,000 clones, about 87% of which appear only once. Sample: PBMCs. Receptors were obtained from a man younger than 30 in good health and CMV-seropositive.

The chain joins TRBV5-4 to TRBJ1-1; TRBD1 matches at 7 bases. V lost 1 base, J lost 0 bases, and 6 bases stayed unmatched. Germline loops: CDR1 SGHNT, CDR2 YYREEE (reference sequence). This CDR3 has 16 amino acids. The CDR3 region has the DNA TGTGCCAGCAGCTTGTCAGGGACAGAGTTGAACACTGAAGCTTTCTTT. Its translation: CASSLSGTELNTEAFF.

DNA for the CDR3: TGCGCCAGCAGCCAGGGGGCTACCTACAATGAGCAGTTCTTC. Residues: CASSQGATYNEQFF. This chain uses TRBV5-1 with TRBJ2-1; TRBD1 matches at 8 bases. V was clipped by 4 bases and J by 2 bases; unmatched bases: 2. Looked up from germline, CDR1 is SGHRS and CDR2 is YFSETQ. This CDR3 spans 14 amino acids.

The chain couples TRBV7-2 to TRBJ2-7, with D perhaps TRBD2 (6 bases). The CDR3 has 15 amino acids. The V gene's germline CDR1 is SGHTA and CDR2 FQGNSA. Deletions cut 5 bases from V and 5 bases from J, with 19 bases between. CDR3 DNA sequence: TGTGCCAGCAGCCGTGAGGGCGGGGCCCCCCACGAGCAGTACTTC. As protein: CASSREGGAPHEQYF.

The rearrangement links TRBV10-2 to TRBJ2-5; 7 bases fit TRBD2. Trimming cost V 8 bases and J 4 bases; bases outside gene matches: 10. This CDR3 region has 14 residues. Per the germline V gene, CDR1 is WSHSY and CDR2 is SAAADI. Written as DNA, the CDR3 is TGCGCCAGCTCAGGGACCCCGGGAGGAGAGACCCAGTACTTC. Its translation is CASSGTPGGETQYF.

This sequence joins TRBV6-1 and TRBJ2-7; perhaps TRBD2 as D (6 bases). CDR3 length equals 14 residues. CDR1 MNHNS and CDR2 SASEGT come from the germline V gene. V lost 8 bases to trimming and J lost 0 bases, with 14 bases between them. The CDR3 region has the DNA TGTGCCAGCTCCAACTGGGGAGGCTCCTACGAGCAGTACTTC. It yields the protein CASSNWGGSYEQYF.

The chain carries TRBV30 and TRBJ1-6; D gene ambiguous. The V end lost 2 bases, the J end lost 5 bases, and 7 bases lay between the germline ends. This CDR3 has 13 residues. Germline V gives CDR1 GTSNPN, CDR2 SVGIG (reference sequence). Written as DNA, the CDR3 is TGTGCCTGGAGTTACAGAGATAATTCACCCCTCCACTTT. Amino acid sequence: CAWSYRDNSPLHF.

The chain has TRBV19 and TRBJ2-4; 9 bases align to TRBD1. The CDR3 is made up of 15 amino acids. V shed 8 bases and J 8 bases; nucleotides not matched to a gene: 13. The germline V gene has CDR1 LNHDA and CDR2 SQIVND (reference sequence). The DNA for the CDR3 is TGTGCCAGTGGTCACACAGGGGGCGCAATGGACATTCAGTACTTC. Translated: CASGHTGGAMDIQYF.

CDR3 nucleotide sequence: TGCGCCAGCAGCCGACTAGCGGGGGGTATGGAGACCCAGTACTTC. This codes for CASSRLAGGMETQYF. The rearrangement uses TRBV5-1 and TRBJ2-5, with TRBD2 matching 13 bases. Germline V gene data show CDR1 as SGHRS and CDR2 as YFSETQ. This CDR3 has 15 amino acids. V dropped 4 bases and J dropped 5; count of bases not matched to a gene: 5.

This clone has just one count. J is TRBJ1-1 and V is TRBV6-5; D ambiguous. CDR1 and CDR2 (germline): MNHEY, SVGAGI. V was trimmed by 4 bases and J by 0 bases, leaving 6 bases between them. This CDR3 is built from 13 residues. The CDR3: CASSLRVNTEAFF. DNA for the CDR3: TGTGCCAGCAGTTTGAGGGTGAACACTGAAGCTTTCTTT.

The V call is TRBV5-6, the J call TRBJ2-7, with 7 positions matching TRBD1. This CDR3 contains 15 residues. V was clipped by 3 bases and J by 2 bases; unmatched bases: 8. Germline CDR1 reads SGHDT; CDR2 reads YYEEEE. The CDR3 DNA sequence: TGTGCCAGCAGCTCCCTTAGGGACAGAGCCTACGAGCAGTACTTC. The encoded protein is CASSSLRDRAYEQYF.